The entry that follows covers one T cell receptor (beta chain) sequence. As yet, its antigen is unknown. The germline CDR1 and CDR2 sequences are KGHSH and LQKENI. The CDR3 is 14 amino acids. Trimming stripped 6 bases from V and 5 bases from J, with 16 bases between. These data come from a study of graft-versus-host responses after intestinal transplantation. Study in general: Transplant recipients had multivisceral, liver-intestinal, or isolated intestinal grafts.

Study observations and caveats: Patients who carried graft-donor T cell macrochimerism also had high graft-versus-host to host-versus-graft clonal ratios in their allografts. Early post-transplant HvG declines showed an association with peak circulating GvH clone levels. GvH clones occurred in recipient marrow; some first appeared in ileum or blood.

Only in-frame clones appear in the TCRdb table, and some are missing; sequencing was by immunoSEQ multiplex PCR. The table includes tens of thousands of clones, under 95% detected once. The source of this sequence is a human patient who received an intestinal transplant, so some T cells may come from the graft donor. Sequencing was performed on PBMCs, taken 118 days after intestinal transplantation. The V and J genes are TRBV18 and TRBJ1-1, with TRBD1 as a possible D gene (5 bases). The CDR3 loop reads CASSPDQGGTEAFF. The CDR3 DNA is TGTGCCAGCTCTCCCGATCAGGGTGGAACTGAAGCTTTCTTT.